The 16 T cell receptor beta chains below all came from one sample that was sequenced in a study of shared clonotypes between healthy human individuals (dated by TCRdb to 2018 to 2020). Receptor amplification or capture employed the immunoSEQ multiplex PCR assay. The clones in this table, taken by TCRdb from immuneACCESS, are in-frame only. Not every clone is retained; where verified, under half of the shortfall comes from an unresolved V gene, and the cause of the rest is unknown. Counted in this sample were 980,000 or so clones; less than 85% of them appeared once. The ten largest clones add up to about 1.5% of the sample. What was sequenced was memory CD4+ T cells sorted from blood. The cell subset or site label, as the study defines it: CD45RA-negative fraction. Every receptor here comes from a man younger than 30 in good health.

V gene TRBV2 combines with J gene TRBJ2-3, with D possibly called TRBD1 or TRBD2 (6 bases each). The ends were cut back, 6 bases at V and 6 bases at J, with 19 bases in the middle. The CDR3 extends over 15 amino acids. Germline V CDR1 and CDR2: SNHLY, FYNNEI. The CDR3 is CASSRGQGGPDTQYF. The CDR3 DNA reads as TGTGCCAGCAGCCGGGGACAAGGAGGGCCGGATACGCAGTATTTT.

The rearrangement uses TRBV5-5 and TRBJ1-5, with D possibly matching TRBD1 (6 bases). Germline lookup yields CDR1 SGHKS and CDR2 YYEKEE (reference sequence). V was clipped by 6 bases and J by 1 base, with 14 bases between them. This CDR3 has 15 amino acids. The CDR3 loop is CASTPGDGSNQPQHF. The CDR3 DNA reads as TGTGCCAGCACCCCAGGGGATGGGAGCAATCAGCCCCAGCATTTT. The complete variable domain, with remaining parts taken from reference TRBV5-5 and TRBJ1-5, reads DAGVTQSPTHLIKTRGQQVTLRCSPISGHKSVSWYQQVLGQGPQFIFQYYEKEERGRGNFPDRFSARQFPNYSSELNVNALLLGDSALYLCASTPGDGSNQPQHFGDGTRLSIL.

Regarding this clone: Within the sample, other DNA sequences also encode this same CDR3. The chain uses TRBV6-5 and TRBJ2-1; the D is unclear. This CDR3 has 12 amino acids. Trimming took off 2 bases at V and 6 bases at J, with 5 bases between the two ends. CDR1 and CDR2 from the germline V gene are MNHEY and SVGAGI. The CDR3 bases are TGTGCCAGCAGTTACCGAGGCAATGAGCAGTTCTTC. Translation: CASSYRGNEQFF.

This clone came up a few times. The V and J genes are TRBV9 and TRBJ2-2; D is unresolved. Trimming cost V 0 bases and J 6 bases, with 3 bases left between them. CDR1 and CDR2 from the germline V gene are SGDLS and YYNGEE. The length of the CDR3 is 12 residues. The CDR3: CASSVVPGELFF. The CDR3 DNA reads TGTGCCAGCAGCGTAGTCCCCGGGGAGCTGTTTTTT. Drawing the rest from reference TRBV9 and TRBJ2-2, the complete variable domain is DSGVTQTPKHLITATGQRVTLRCSPRSGDLSVYWYQQSLDQGLQFLIQYYNGEERAKGNILERFSAQQFPDLHSELNLSSLELGDSALYFCASSVVPGELFFGEGSRLTVL.

J is TRBJ2-2 and V is TRBV4-1; 9 nucleotides agree with TRBD1. J gave up 6 bases and V 4 bases, and 6 bases lay outside the gene matches. Germline CDR1 reads MGHRA; CDR2 reads YSYEKL. The CDR3 loop spans 15 amino acids. The DNA for the CDR3 is TGCGCCAGCAGCCGTGGACAGGGGCTAGCCGGGGAGCTGTTTTTT. Its translation is CASSRGQGLAGELFF.

This clone was observed a handful of times. In DNA, the CDR3 is TGTGCCAGCAGCCGGGACTACAGCTCCTACGAGCAGTACTTC. Translation gives CASSRDYSSYEQYF. J is TRBJ2-7 and V is TRBV7-2; 7 bases match TRBD2. V was pared by 5 bases and J by 0 bases, with 4 bases of the junction left unmatched. Germline CDR1 and CDR2: SGHTA and FQGNSA. The CDR3 is 14 amino acids.

The genes are TRBV11-2 and TRBJ2-2, with 8 positions matching TRBD2. Germline values: CDR1 SGHAT, CDR2 FQNNGV. Germline trimming cut 6 bases from V and 7 bases from J; bases unmatched to any gene: 13. CDR3 size: 16 residues. The CDR3 coding sequence is TGTGCCAGCAGGGCGAGCGGGAGATTAAGGGACGGGGAGCTGTTTTTT. Protein product: CASRASGRLRDGELFF. The full variable domain, with the rest looked up from reference TRBV11-2 and TRBJ2-2, is EAGVAQSPRYKIIEKRQSVAFWCNPISGHATLYWYQQILGQGPKLLIQFQNNGVVDDSQLPKDRFSAERLKGVDSTLKIQPAKLEDSAVYLCASRASGRLRDGELFFGEGSRLTVL.

As to this clone: This sample includes further DNA sequences coding for the same CDR3. DNA for the CDR3: TGTGCCAGCAGTCGGGACAGTAGGACAGATACGCAGTATTTT. Protein sequence: CASSRDSRTDTQYF. V and J are TRBV6-5 and TRBJ2-3; 7 bases align to TRBD1. The CDR3 has 14 residues. Per the germline V gene, CDR1 is MNHEY and CDR2 is SVGAGI. Losses at the gene ends were 5 bases for V and 3 bases for J; bases not matched to a gene: 5.

With respect to this clone: This specimen includes other DNA sequences encoding the same CDR3. V is TRBV19 and J is TRBJ2-7; D remains unclear. The V gene lost 0 bases and the J gene lost 3 bases, with 6 bases spanning the gap. Germline CDR1 is LNHDA and CDR2 is SQIVND (reference sequence). CDR3 length: 13 residues. The CDR3 sequence is CASSIERGYEQYF. CDR3 nucleotide sequence: TGTGCCAGTAGTATAGAAAGAGGCTACGAGCAGTACTTC.

The chain links TRBV6-1 to TRBJ2-5, with D maybe TRBD1 (8 bases). The CDR3 extends over 14 amino acids. The germline V gene has CDR1 MNHNS and CDR2 SASEGT. Trimming removed 5 bases at V and 4 bases at J, with 14 bases between. CDR3 nucleotides: TGTGCCAGCAGTTTTTACAGGGGGGGAGAGACCCAGTACTTC. Encoded protein: CASSFYRGGETQYF.

The V call is TRBV7-2, the J call TRBJ2-3; D ambiguous. This CDR3 comprises 13 residues. The V gene lost 3 bases and the J gene lost 2 bases, with 6 bases spanning the gap. Germline CDR1 and CDR2: SGHTA and FQGNSA. Here the CDR3 reads CASSFFATDTQYF. CDR3 DNA sequence: TGTGCCAGCAGCTTTTTTGCCACAGATACGCAGTATTTT. The full variable domain, its missing parts supplied by reference TRBV7-2 and TRBJ2-3, is GAGVSQSPSNKVTEKGKDVELRCDPISGHTALYWYRQSLGQGLEFLIYFQGNSAPDKSGLPSDRFSAERTGGSVSTLTIQRTQQEDSAVYLCASSFFATDTQYFGPGTRLTVL.

The chain uses TRBV14 and TRBJ2-5; the match to TRBD2 covers 16 bases. V shed 3 bases and J 5 bases; nucleotides not matched to a gene: 3. Germline CDR1 and CDR2: SGHDN and FVKESK. The CDR3 loop spans 16 amino acids. CDR3 nucleotide sequence: TGTGCCAGCAGCCAGGGGACTAGCGGGAGGGTGGAGACCCAGTACTTC. It is translated as CASSQGTSGRVETQYF. Using reference TRBV14 and TRBJ2-5 for the parts outside the CDR3, the full variable domain is EAGVTQFPSHSVIEKGQTVTLRCDPISGHDNLYWYRRVMGKEIKFLLHFVKESKQDESGMPNNRFLAERTGGTYSTLKVQPAELEDSGVYFCASSQGTSGRVETQYFGPGTRLLVL.

This clone was counted a few times. V is TRBV19 and J is TRBJ1-4, with 8 bases matching TRBD1. Losses at the gene ends were 6 bases for V and 7 bases for J; bases not matched to a gene: 7. The germline gives CDR1 LNHDA, CDR2 SQIVND (reference sequence). The CDR3 has 14 residues. CDR3 residues: CASSKDRVTEKLFF. CDR3 sequence (DNA): TGTGCCAGTAGCAAGGACAGGGTCACTGAAAAACTGTTTTTT.

The chain joins TRBV4-1 to TRBJ1-5; TRBD1 might be the D (6 bases). V dropped 3 bases and J dropped 0 bases, with 12 bases sitting between them. This CDR3 region has 16 residues. Germline V gives CDR1 MGHRA, CDR2 YSYEKL. DNA of the CDR3: TGCGCCAGCAGCCACGGGACACTGAATAGCAATCAGCCCCAGCATTTT. It translates to CASSHGTLNSNQPQHF.

This chain uses TRBV19 with TRBJ2-6; D call uncertain. V was pared by 2 bases and J by 1 base, with 6 bases between. This CDR3 is 15 amino acids long. Germline assignment: CDR1 LNHDA and CDR2 SQIVND (reference sequence). The CDR3, as DNA: TGTGCCAGTAGTATAACAGCTTCTGGGGCCAACGTCCTGACTTTC. Amino acids: CASSITASGANVLTF.

This chain uses TRBV7-3 with TRBJ2-2; TRBD1 matches at 7 bases. Germline assignment: CDR1 SGHTA and CDR2 FQGTGA. The V and J ends lost 5 bases and 0 bases, in that order; junction bases with no gene match: 12. The CDR3 has 18 residues. The CDR3 loop is CASSLVGPGQANTGELFF. The DNA of the CDR3 is TGTGCCAGCAGCCTAGTTGGCCCCGGACAGGCGAACACCGGGGAGCTGTTTTTT.